A selection of T cell receptor beta chains follows, all from one sample in a study of blood T cell repertoires in COVID-19. The assay was immunoSEQ multiplex PCR, and TCRdb's table has in-frame clones only and misses some. The data contain about 170,000 clones, approximately 83% of them singletons. The sample was peripheral blood. Every receptor here comes from a woman older than 75 with acute or convalescent COVID-19. The conserved cysteine and the conserved F or W are not part of the CDR3 here.

j_call,v_call,cdr3_aa
TRBJ1-5,TRBV20-1,SASRQPQH
TRBJ1-5,TRBV15,ATSFGGGQPQH
TRBJ2-2,TRBV18,ASSSSVDTGELF
TRBJ2-2,TRBV30,AWSAKSGSLVTGELF
TRBJ1-1,TRBV29-1,SVDPQGGATEAF
TRBJ2-5,TRBV6-6,ASSDRQGGPQETQY
TRBJ2-6,TRBV19,ASSKTWTGVSGANVLT
TRBJ2-1,TRBV29-1,SVDTSGGLGEQF
TRBJ2-7,TRBV12-3/TRBV12-4,ASSRDFSGEQY
TRBJ2-1,TRBV7-2,ASSLGGGLEQF
TRBJ1-6,TRBV28,ASSSPGQGNSPLH
TRBJ2-1,TRBV25-1,ASSGLAGAMSYNEQF
TRBJ1-1,TRBV15,ATGEALSEAF
TRBJ1-4,TRBV19,ASADRTNEKLF
TRBJ1-1,TRBV4-3,ASSQDYTANTEAF
TRBJ2-1,TRBV28,ASGTSGGVYNEQF
TRBJ1-1,TRBV12-3/TRBV12-4,ASRPTGPVEAF
TRBJ2-5,TRBV3-1/TRBV3-2,ASSQGGSREETQY
TRBJ1-2,TRBV7-2,ASSPPGHNYGYT
TRBJ2-1,TRBV5-6,ASSRWAGEVNEQF
TRBJ1-1,TRBV6-5,ASSYRSTGKNTEAF
TRBJ2-5,TRBV5-1,ASSPLAGVGETQY
TRBJ2-5,TRBV19,ASGGGRVETQY
TRBJ1-5,TRBV19,ASSTGQLNQPQH
TRBJ2-7,TRBV6-2/TRBV6-3,ASSYALGQGSPYEQY
TRBJ2-2,TRBV7-2,ASSSAGGTFTGELF
TRBJ2-1,TRBV5-5,ASSLAGASGQYNEQF
TRBJ2-7,TRBV27,ASSPRGSYEQY